These 17 T cell receptor beta chains were all obtained from the same sample, sequenced in a study of cytomegalovirus exposure and HLA in healthy donors. PCR was performed using 60 Vbeta and 13 Jbeta primers. The table came from immunoSEQ multiplex PCR; TCRdb's copy has only in-frame clones and leaves some out. The sample has about 160,000 clones, around 76% seen once. The material sequenced was PBMCs. Every receptor here comes from a man in his fifties or sixties in good health and CMV-seronegative.

This clone was seen only once. The genes are TRBV6-5 and TRBJ1-1; TRBD1 is a possible D gene (5 bases). Trimming removed 6 bases at V and 0 bases at J, with 14 bases between. Looked up from germline, CDR1 is MNHEY and CDR2 is SVGAGI. The CDR3 is made up of 15 amino acids. The CDR3 nucleotides read TGTGCCAGCAGCCCTGGGGGGAACTTGAACACTGAAGCTTTCTTT. Protein: CASSPGGNLNTEAFF.

V gene TRBV4-1 combines with J gene TRBJ1-6; 8 bases agree with TRBD1. The CDR3 sequence is 15 residues long. The trim removed 0 bases at V and 9 bases at J, leaving 4 bases unmatched. CDR1 is MGHRA, CDR2 YSYEKL, per germline. This CDR3 is CASSQEDRASSPLHF. The CDR3 coding sequence is TGCGCCAGCAGCCAAGAGGACAGGGCGTCTTCACCCCTCCACTTT.

The V gene is TRBV7-8, the J gene TRBJ2-5; 8 nucleotides align to TRBD1. The CDR3 runs 18 residues. From germline, CDR1 is SGHVS and CDR2 FQNEAQ. Germline trimming cut 4 bases from V and 2 bases from J; bases unmatched to any gene: 15. The CDR3: CASSSPDRDDRGQETQYF. The CDR3 DNA reads TGTGCCAGCAGCTCGCCGGACAGGGACGATAGGGGTCAAGAGACCCAGTACTTC.

The chain uses TRBV25-1 and TRBJ1-5, with D possibly being TRBD1 (6 bases). Germline loops: CDR1 MGHDK, CDR2 SYGVNS. Trimming pared 3 bases from V and 1 base from J, leaving 13 bases between. The CDR3 loop spans 16 amino acids. The chain's CDR3 is CASSDSRTASNQPQHF. The CDR3 DNA follows: TGTGCCAGCAGTGACTCCAGGACAGCAAGCAATCAGCCCCAGCATTTT.

The chain uses TRBV15 and TRBJ2-7, with 7 bases that match TRBD2. The germline gives CDR1 LNHNV, CDR2 YYDKDF (reference sequence). The V segment lost 1 base and the J segment 1 base; nucleotides outside the gene matches: 4. The CDR3 totals 15 residues. The chain's CDR3 is CATSRGLAISYEQYF. The CDR3 DNA reads as TGTGCCACCAGCAGAGGACTAGCAATTTCCTACGAGCAGTACTTC.

This clone was recorded a few times. This chain uses TRBV6-5 with TRBJ2-2; maybe TRBD1 (6 bases). Germline V gene sequence: CDR1 MNHEY, CDR2 SVGAGI. The CDR3 extends over 14 amino acids. With 4 bases removed from V and 1 base from J, the gap between germline ends came to 7 bases. In DNA, the CDR3 is TGTGCCAGCAGTTCGGGACAGAACACCGGGGAGCTGTTTTTT. Translating it yields CASSSGQNTGELFF.

The table lists this clone with a few counts. This sequence joins TRBV7-2 and TRBJ1-2, with TRBD1 as a possible D gene (6 bases). The CDR3 has 13 residues. In germline, CDR1 is SGHTA, CDR2 FQGNSA. V was clipped by 5 bases and J by 4 bases, with 11 bases between them. The DNA of the CDR3 is TGTGCCAGCAGCGTCACAGGGTTCTATGGCTACACCTTC. It yields the protein CASSVTGFYGYTF.

Regarding this clone: One end of the junction does not line up with germline, which may come from a read error. The genes are TRBV7-9 and TRBJ2-5; TRBD2 matches 9 bases. The CDR3 covers 16 residues. Germline CDR1 reads SEHNR; CDR2 reads FQNEAQ (reference sequence). CDR3 DNA sequence: TGTTCCAGCAGCCCCTGGCCTAGCGGGGATCAAGAGACCCAGTACTTC. Protein: CSSSPWPSGDQETQYF.

The gene calls are TRBV5-1 and TRBJ2-2; D possibly corresponds to TRBD1 (6 bases). V was pared by 0 bases and J by 6 bases, with 12 bases between. CDR3 length: 15 amino acids. Germline V gives CDR1 SGHRS, CDR2 YFSETQ. CDR3 residues: CASSLEQGGSGELFF. In nucleotides, the CDR3 is TGCGCCAGCAGCTTGGAACAGGGTGGGTCCGGGGAGCTGTTTTTT.

The V and J genes are TRBV4-3 and TRBJ2-7, with 11 bases matching TRBD2. J lost 2 bases, V lost 1 base, and 1 base had no gene match. The CDR3 sequence is 15 residues long. Germline assignment: CDR1 LGHNA and CDR2 YSLEER. The CDR3 here is CASSQGLAGPYEQYF. CDR3 DNA: TGCGCCAGCAGCCAAGGACTAGCGGGGCCCTACGAGCAGTACTTC.

The chain recombines TRBV28 with TRBJ1-5; the D is unclear. The germline V and J ends were trimmed by 8 bases and 6 bases, with 11 bases remaining between them. This CDR3 is built from 12 residues. Germline CDR1 and CDR2: MDHEN and SYDVKM. The CDR3 coding sequence is TGTGCCAGCTTTGAGCCGGGTCAGCCCCAGCATTTT. Translating gives CASFEPGQPQHF.

This chain joins TRBV5-6 and TRBJ2-1; 9 nucleotides align to TRBD2. Unmatched junction bases numbered 6, after V lost 3 bases and J lost 5 bases. The CDR3 loop spans 15 amino acids. Germline loops: CDR1 SGHDT, CDR2 YYEEEE. CDR3 protein: CASSSSGGPDNEQFF. Written as DNA, the CDR3 is TGTGCCAGCAGCTCGAGCGGGGGGCCCGACAATGAGCAGTTCTTC.

This clone was observed a handful of times. Additional DNA sequences in this sample encode the identical CDR3. The CDR3 protein is CASSLTENTEAFF. In DNA form, the CDR3 reads TGTGCCAGCAGCTTGACAGAGAACACTGAAGCTTTCTTT. The chain has TRBV7-2 and TRBJ1-1; D may be TRBD1 (5 bases). The CDR3 covers 13 residues. Trimming removed 3 bases from V and 1 base from J, with 6 bases in between. Germline CDR1 and CDR2: SGHTA and FQGNSA. Drawing the rest from reference TRBV7-2 and TRBJ1-1, the complete variable domain is GAGVSQSPSNKVTEKGKDVELRCDPISGHTALYWYRQSLGQGLEFLIYFQGNSAPDKSGLPSDRFSAERTGGSVSTLTIQRTQQEDSAVYLCASSLTENTEAFFGQGTRLTVV.

The chain couples TRBV13 to TRBJ1-6; 8 nucleotides align to TRBD1. CDR3 length: 15 residues. Germline CDR1 reads PRHDT; CDR2 reads FYEKMQ (reference sequence). J lost 9 bases, V lost 0 bases, and 4 bases had no gene match. CDR3 residues: CASSLGTGEGSPLHF. CDR3 nucleotide sequence: TGTGCCAGCAGCTTAGGGACAGGGGAAGGTTCACCCCTCCACTTT.

The chain carries TRBV7-9 and TRBJ1-4, with 9 bases matching TRBD1. The germline CDR1 and CDR2 sequences are SEHNR and FQNEAQ (reference sequence). CDR3 length equals 17 residues. Trimming took 4 bases from V and 8 from J; bases not matched to a gene: 14. CDR3 DNA: TGTGCCAGCAGCTCACATACAGTACAGGGGGCCGGAGAAAAACTGTTTTTT. This codes for CASSSHTVQGAGEKLFF. Using reference TRBV7-9 and TRBJ1-4 for the parts outside the CDR3, the full variable domain is DTGVSQNPRHKITKRGQNVTFRCDPISEHNRLYWYRQTLGQGPEFLTYFQNEAQLEKSRLLSDRFSAERPKGSFSTLEIQRTEQGDSAMYLCASSSHTVQGAGEKLFFGSGTQLSVL.

This clone showed up just a few times. The rearrangement joins TRBV7-9 to TRBJ2-2, with TRBD1 as a possible D gene (6 bases). This CDR3 is 15 amino acids long. Between the trimmed V and J ends, which lost 3 bases and 5 bases, there was a span of 13 bases. Germline values: CDR1 SEHNR, CDR2 FQNEAQ (reference sequence). This CDR3 reads CASSFLAQGTGELFF. CDR3 DNA sequence: TGTGCCAGCAGCTTTTTGGCTCAGGGGACCGGGGAGCTGTTTTTT. Complete variable domain (other parts from reference TRBV7-9 and TRBJ2-2): DTGVSQNPRHKITKRGQNVTFRCDPISEHNRLYWYRQTLGQGPEFLTYFQNEAQLEKSRLLSDRFSAERPKGSFSTLEIQRTEQGDSAMYLCASSFLAQGTGELFFGEGSRLTVL.

This clone was picked up one time. The J gene is TRBJ2-7, the V gene TRBV5-6; the D gene is possibly TRBD1 (6 bases). V dropped 4 bases and J dropped 4 bases, with 18 bases sitting between them. This CDR3 has 15 residues. CDR1 and CDR2 (germline): SGHDT, YYEEEE. The CDR3 sequence is CASSRGWGRGYEQYF. For the CDR3, the DNA is TGTGCCAGCAGCCGCGGTTGGGGCAGGGGTTACGAGCAGTACTTC.